Listed below are T cell receptor beta chains from one sample, sequenced in a study of blood T cell repertoires in COVID-19. Only in-frame clones appear in the TCRdb table, and some are missing; sequencing was by immunoSEQ multiplex PCR. The data contain about 180,000 clones, 89% of them singletons. The specimen was PBMCs or T cells enriched from blood (not recorded which). The receptors were gathered from a woman aged 35 to 49 with acute COVID-19. Each CDR3 is given with its conserved first and last residue. Each record gives: J gene, clone size, V gene, D gene, CDR3 protein, CDR3 DNA. A D gene is named only where the DNA matches it firmly. Rows give clone size only sometimes, using once, few, many, or a class for an expanded clone.

J gene: TRBJ2-2; clone size: .; V gene: TRBV7-9; D gene: .; CDR3 protein: CASSLYGHREGTGELFF; CDR3 DNA: TGTGCCAGCAGCTTATATGGCCACAGGGAAGGCACCGGGGAGCTGTTTTTT
J gene: TRBJ1-5; clone size: .; V gene: TRBV24-1; D gene: .; CDR3 protein: CATSDSGNQPQHF; CDR3 DNA: TGTGCCACCAGTGATAGCGGTAATCAGCCCCAGCATTTT
J gene: TRBJ2-1; clone size: .; V gene: TRBV9; D gene: TRBD1; CDR3 protein: CASSFRGTGDELDEQFF; CDR3 DNA: TGTGCCAGCAGCTTCAGAGGGACAGGGGACGAGTTGGATGAGCAGTTCTTC
J gene: TRBJ2-3; clone size: few; V gene: TRBV5-1; D gene: TRBD2; CDR3 protein: CASSPGTSGSRADTQYF; CDR3 DNA: TGCGCCAGCAGCCCTGGGACTAGCGGGAGTAGGGCAGATACGCAGTATTTT
J gene: TRBJ2-2; clone size: .; V gene: TRBV9; D gene: .; CDR3 protein: CASSVAEPLTGELFF; CDR3 DNA: TGTGCCAGCAGCGTAGCTGAGCCCCTGACCGGGGAGCTGTTTTTT
J gene: TRBJ1-2; clone size: .; V gene: TRBV23-1; D gene: .; CDR3 protein: CASSQSRDSYGYTF; CDR3 DNA: TGCGCCAGCAGTCAATCCCGGGATAGCTATGGCTACACCTTC
J gene: TRBJ2-7; clone size: .; V gene: TRBV7-2; D gene: TRBD2; CDR3 protein: CASSLEVLAGGEQYF; CDR3 DNA: TGTGCCAGCAGCTTAGAGGTCCTAGCGGGAGGCGAGCAGTACTTC
J gene: TRBJ2-7; clone size: .; V gene: TRBV12-3/TRBV12-4; D gene: TRBD2; CDR3 protein: CASSLGGDEQYF; CDR3 DNA: TGTGCCAGCAGTTTGGGGGGGGACGAGCAGTACTTC
J gene: TRBJ1-3; clone size: .; V gene: TRBV11-2; D gene: .; CDR3 protein: CASSFNRNTIYF; CDR3 DNA: TGTGCCAGCAGCTTTAACCGGAACACCATATATTTT
J gene: TRBJ1-2; clone size: .; V gene: TRBV30; D gene: TRBD1; CDR3 protein: CAWSAGGPSGYTF; CDR3 DNA: TGTGCCTGGAGTGCAGGGGGCCCTTCTGGCTACACCTTC
J gene: TRBJ1-5; clone size: .; V gene: TRBV28; D gene: .; CDR3 protein: CASSLEVAPQHF; CDR3 DNA: TGTGCCAGCAGTTTGGAGGTTGCCCCCCAGCATTTT
J gene: TRBJ2-1; clone size: .; V gene: TRBV5-4; D gene: TRBD2; CDR3 protein: CASRPGLAIYNEQFF; CDR3 DNA: TGTGCCAGCAGGCCGGGACTAGCGATCTACAATGAGCAGTTCTTC
J gene: TRBJ2-1; clone size: .; V gene: TRBV28; D gene: TRBD2; CDR3 protein: CATSPGGLAGADEQFF; CDR3 DNA: TGTGCCACCTCCCCCGGGGGCCTAGCGGGGGCGGATGAGCAGTTCTTC
J gene: TRBJ1-5; clone size: .; V gene: TRBV21-1; D gene: .; CDR3 protein: CASSKDSRFNQPQHF; CDR3 DNA: TGTGCCAGCAGCAAAGACAGCAGATTCAATCAGCCCCAGCATTTT
J gene: TRBJ2-1; clone size: .; V gene: TRBV11-2; D gene: TRBD2; CDR3 protein: CASSLASASGSEQFF; CDR3 DNA: TGTGCCAGCAGCTTAGCATCGGCTAGCGGCAGTGAGCAGTTCTTC
J gene: TRBJ2-2; clone size: .; V gene: TRBV5-1; D gene: .; CDR3 protein: CASSPGQGALRAGELFF; CDR3 DNA: .
J gene: TRBJ1-3; clone size: .; V gene: TRBV3-1/TRBV3-2; D gene: .; CDR3 protein: CASSQGRRLSRNTIYF; CDR3 DNA: TGTGCCAGCAGCCAAGGTCGCAGGCTAAGTCGTAACACCATATATTTT
J gene: TRBJ2-7; clone size: once; V gene: TRBV6-2/TRBV6-3; D gene: .; CDR3 protein: CASSFEGVRTPYEQYF; CDR3 DNA: TGTGCCAGCAGTTTTGAAGGTGTCAGGACACCCTACGAGCAGTACTTC
J gene: TRBJ2-1; clone size: .; V gene: TRBV29-1; D gene: .; CDR3 protein: CSVEWGTPHNEQFF; CDR3 DNA: TGCAGCGTTGAGTGGGGGACACCTCACAATGAGCAGTTCTTC
J gene: TRBJ2-1; clone size: few; V gene: TRBV19; D gene: .; CDR3 protein: CASSSQSHNEQFF; CDR3 DNA: TGTGCCAGTAGTTCCCAGTCACACAATGAGCAGTTCTTC